Below are 4 T cell receptor beta chains sequenced from a single sample in a study of blood T cell repertoires in COVID-19 (dated by TCRdb to 2018 to 2021). Library method: the immunoSEQ multiplex PCR assay. Entries here come from immuneACCESS through TCRdb and include only in-frame sequences with V and J called. Some clones fail to appear in such tables; in the studies checked, an unresolved V gene covers under half of the shortfall, and the cause of the remainder is unknown. For this sample there are roughly 250,000 clones; about 82% appear just once. The ten most abundant clones make up more than 2% of the sample. The sample taken for sequencing was PBMCs or T cells enriched from blood (not recorded which). These receptor sequences come from a woman aged 50 to 65 who had recovered from COVID-19.

V is TRBV5-6 and J is TRBJ2-3; TRBD1 aligns across 11 bases. There are 16 residues in the CDR3. The germline CDR1 and CDR2 sequences are SGHDT and YYEEEE. With V trimmed by 2 bases and J by 6 bases, 8 bases remained unmatched. The CDR3 loop reads CASSFLGTGGKDTQYF. CDR3 DNA: TGTGCCAGCAGCTTTCTGGGGACAGGGGGTAAGGATACGCAGTATTTT. Variable domain in full (rest from reference TRBV5-6 and TRBJ2-3): DAGVTQSPTHLIKTRGQQVTLRCSPKSGHDTVSWYQQALGQGPQFIFQYYEEEERQRGNFPDRFSGHQFPNYSSELNVNALLLGDSALYLCASSFLGTGGKDTQYFGPGTRLTVL.

This clone was seen more than once but under ten times. The rearrangement uses TRBV30 and TRBJ1-1; D might be TRBD1 (6 bases). V lost 0 bases and J 0 bases, leaving 11 bases between the germline ends. This CDR3 has 15 residues. Germline assignment: CDR1 GTSNPN and CDR2 SVGIG (reference sequence). The CDR3 DNA reads as TGTGCCTGGAGTGTCCAACAGGGTATGAACACTGAAGCTTTCTTT. Protein: CAWSVQQGMNTEAFF.

V usage is TRBV6-5 and J usage is TRBJ1-3; TRBD1 might be the D (6 bases). This CDR3 spans 15 amino acids. Trimming removed 4 bases at V and 4 bases at J, with 14 bases between. CDR1 is MNHEY and CDR2 is SVGAGI in the germline V gene. The CDR3 region has the DNA TGTGCCAGCAGTTCTCGGGGGGGGCTGGGAAACACCATATATTTT. It yields the protein CASSSRGGLGNTIYF.

The chain links TRBV6-2 or TRBV6-3 to TRBJ1-5, with 8 positions matching TRBD1. J gave up 4 bases and V 0 bases, and 8 bases lay outside the gene matches. Germline V gene data show CDR1 as MNHEY and CDR2 as SVGEGT. The CDR3 has 17 residues. The CDR3 nucleotides read TGTGCCAGCAGTTACTCGATAGGCAGGGGGCAGAATCAGCCCCAGCATTTT. It codes for CASSYSIGRGQNQPQHF.